The 7 T cell receptor beta chains below were found in one sample sequenced in a study of type 1 and type 2 diabetes patients (dated by TCRdb to about 2016). Sequencer: Illumina MiSeq. TCRbeta CDR3 amplification used genomic DNA from the sorted T cell subsets as template. The TCRbeta CDR3 region was amplified by multiplex PCR using 30 forward and 13 reverse primers. TCRdb reran the public reads through fastp at Q25 and MiXCR, keeping productive beta chains. Identical CDR3 protein sequences are pooled into one entry, listed with their most common genes and DNA. The sample data list 250,000 to 300,000 distinct CDR3 sequences, and around 47% of these were observed just once. The ten largest clones add up to roughly 13% of the sample. Sequenced input: peripheral blood mononuclear cells (PBMCs). The origin of the receptors is a man younger than 30 with type 2 diabetes.

This chain links TRBV15 with TRBJ1-6, with 9 bases identical to TRBD1. CDR1 and CDR2 (germline): LNHNV, YYDKDF (reference sequence). The V gene end was trimmed by 4 bases and the J gene end by 10 bases; junction bases not matched to a gene: 8. The CDR3 is made up of 15 amino acids. The CDR3 bases are TGTGCCACCAGCACTACGGGGACAGGGATATCACCCCTCCACTTT. It codes for CATSTTGTGISPLHF.

The genes are TRBV28 and TRBJ2-2; possible D gene TRBD2, 6 bases. V was shortened by 7 bases and J by 3 bases, with 12 bases between the two germline ends. The germline V gene encodes CDR1 MDHEN and CDR2 SYDVKM. This CDR3 contains 14 residues. CDR3 coding DNA: TGTGCCAGCAAATCGGGGGTTCACACCGGGGAGCTGTTTTTT. This gives the protein CASKSGVHTGELFF.

The gene calls are TRBV5-1 and TRBJ2-5; perhaps TRBD2 as D (5 bases). The better agreement between TRBJ2-7 and the DNA end casts doubt on the J call. From germline, CDR1 is SGHRS and CDR2 YFSETQ. The CDR3 is 14 amino acids. CDR3 DNA: TGCGCCAGCAGCCAGGAGGCTAGTGCTCGCGAGCAGTACTTC. It is translated as CASSQEASAREQYF.

This chain uses TRBV6-4 with TRBJ1-1; TRBD1 matches 11 bases. Germline CDR1 MRHNA, CDR2 SNTAGT. CDR3 length equals 14 residues. V shed 6 bases, J shed 6 bases, and the junction held 6 bases outside the gene matches. The CDR3 nucleotides read TGTGCCAGCAGCCCCCGGGGACAGGGGGCTGAAGCTTTCTTT. Amino acid sequence: CASSPRGQGAEAFF.

This clonotype was picked up a small number of times. The rearrangement uses TRBV10-2 and TRBJ1-5; D gene unclear. The CDR3 is 15 residues long. Germline loops: CDR1 WSHSY, CDR2 SAAADI. V was pared by 9 bases and J by 2 bases, with 17 bases between. CDR3 sequence: CARKVVGLRNQPQHF. In DNA, the CDR3 is TGCGCCAGGAAGGTCGTGGGGTTGCGCAATCAGCCCCAGCATTTT.

This sequence joins TRBV7-2 and TRBJ1-6; D is undetermined. The germline V gene encodes CDR1 SGHTA and CDR2 FQGNSA. There are 16 residues in the CDR3. Trimming removed 5 bases at V and 7 bases at J, with 18 bases between. The CDR3 is CASSPAEAYRNSPLHF. In nucleotides, the CDR3 is TGTGCCAGCAGCCCCGCCGAGGCTTACCGGAATTCACCCCTCCACTTT.

This chain uses TRBV7-3 with TRBJ2-7; D may be TRBD1 (7 bases). The V gene lost 1 base and the J gene lost 7 bases, with 11 bases spanning the gap. Germline-derived CDR1 and CDR2 are SGHTA and FQGTGA. There are 13 residues in the CDR3. The CDR3 sequence is CASSLNRGGEQYF. CDR3 nucleotide sequence: TGTGCCAGCAGCTTAAACAGGGGAGGAGAGCAGTACTTC.